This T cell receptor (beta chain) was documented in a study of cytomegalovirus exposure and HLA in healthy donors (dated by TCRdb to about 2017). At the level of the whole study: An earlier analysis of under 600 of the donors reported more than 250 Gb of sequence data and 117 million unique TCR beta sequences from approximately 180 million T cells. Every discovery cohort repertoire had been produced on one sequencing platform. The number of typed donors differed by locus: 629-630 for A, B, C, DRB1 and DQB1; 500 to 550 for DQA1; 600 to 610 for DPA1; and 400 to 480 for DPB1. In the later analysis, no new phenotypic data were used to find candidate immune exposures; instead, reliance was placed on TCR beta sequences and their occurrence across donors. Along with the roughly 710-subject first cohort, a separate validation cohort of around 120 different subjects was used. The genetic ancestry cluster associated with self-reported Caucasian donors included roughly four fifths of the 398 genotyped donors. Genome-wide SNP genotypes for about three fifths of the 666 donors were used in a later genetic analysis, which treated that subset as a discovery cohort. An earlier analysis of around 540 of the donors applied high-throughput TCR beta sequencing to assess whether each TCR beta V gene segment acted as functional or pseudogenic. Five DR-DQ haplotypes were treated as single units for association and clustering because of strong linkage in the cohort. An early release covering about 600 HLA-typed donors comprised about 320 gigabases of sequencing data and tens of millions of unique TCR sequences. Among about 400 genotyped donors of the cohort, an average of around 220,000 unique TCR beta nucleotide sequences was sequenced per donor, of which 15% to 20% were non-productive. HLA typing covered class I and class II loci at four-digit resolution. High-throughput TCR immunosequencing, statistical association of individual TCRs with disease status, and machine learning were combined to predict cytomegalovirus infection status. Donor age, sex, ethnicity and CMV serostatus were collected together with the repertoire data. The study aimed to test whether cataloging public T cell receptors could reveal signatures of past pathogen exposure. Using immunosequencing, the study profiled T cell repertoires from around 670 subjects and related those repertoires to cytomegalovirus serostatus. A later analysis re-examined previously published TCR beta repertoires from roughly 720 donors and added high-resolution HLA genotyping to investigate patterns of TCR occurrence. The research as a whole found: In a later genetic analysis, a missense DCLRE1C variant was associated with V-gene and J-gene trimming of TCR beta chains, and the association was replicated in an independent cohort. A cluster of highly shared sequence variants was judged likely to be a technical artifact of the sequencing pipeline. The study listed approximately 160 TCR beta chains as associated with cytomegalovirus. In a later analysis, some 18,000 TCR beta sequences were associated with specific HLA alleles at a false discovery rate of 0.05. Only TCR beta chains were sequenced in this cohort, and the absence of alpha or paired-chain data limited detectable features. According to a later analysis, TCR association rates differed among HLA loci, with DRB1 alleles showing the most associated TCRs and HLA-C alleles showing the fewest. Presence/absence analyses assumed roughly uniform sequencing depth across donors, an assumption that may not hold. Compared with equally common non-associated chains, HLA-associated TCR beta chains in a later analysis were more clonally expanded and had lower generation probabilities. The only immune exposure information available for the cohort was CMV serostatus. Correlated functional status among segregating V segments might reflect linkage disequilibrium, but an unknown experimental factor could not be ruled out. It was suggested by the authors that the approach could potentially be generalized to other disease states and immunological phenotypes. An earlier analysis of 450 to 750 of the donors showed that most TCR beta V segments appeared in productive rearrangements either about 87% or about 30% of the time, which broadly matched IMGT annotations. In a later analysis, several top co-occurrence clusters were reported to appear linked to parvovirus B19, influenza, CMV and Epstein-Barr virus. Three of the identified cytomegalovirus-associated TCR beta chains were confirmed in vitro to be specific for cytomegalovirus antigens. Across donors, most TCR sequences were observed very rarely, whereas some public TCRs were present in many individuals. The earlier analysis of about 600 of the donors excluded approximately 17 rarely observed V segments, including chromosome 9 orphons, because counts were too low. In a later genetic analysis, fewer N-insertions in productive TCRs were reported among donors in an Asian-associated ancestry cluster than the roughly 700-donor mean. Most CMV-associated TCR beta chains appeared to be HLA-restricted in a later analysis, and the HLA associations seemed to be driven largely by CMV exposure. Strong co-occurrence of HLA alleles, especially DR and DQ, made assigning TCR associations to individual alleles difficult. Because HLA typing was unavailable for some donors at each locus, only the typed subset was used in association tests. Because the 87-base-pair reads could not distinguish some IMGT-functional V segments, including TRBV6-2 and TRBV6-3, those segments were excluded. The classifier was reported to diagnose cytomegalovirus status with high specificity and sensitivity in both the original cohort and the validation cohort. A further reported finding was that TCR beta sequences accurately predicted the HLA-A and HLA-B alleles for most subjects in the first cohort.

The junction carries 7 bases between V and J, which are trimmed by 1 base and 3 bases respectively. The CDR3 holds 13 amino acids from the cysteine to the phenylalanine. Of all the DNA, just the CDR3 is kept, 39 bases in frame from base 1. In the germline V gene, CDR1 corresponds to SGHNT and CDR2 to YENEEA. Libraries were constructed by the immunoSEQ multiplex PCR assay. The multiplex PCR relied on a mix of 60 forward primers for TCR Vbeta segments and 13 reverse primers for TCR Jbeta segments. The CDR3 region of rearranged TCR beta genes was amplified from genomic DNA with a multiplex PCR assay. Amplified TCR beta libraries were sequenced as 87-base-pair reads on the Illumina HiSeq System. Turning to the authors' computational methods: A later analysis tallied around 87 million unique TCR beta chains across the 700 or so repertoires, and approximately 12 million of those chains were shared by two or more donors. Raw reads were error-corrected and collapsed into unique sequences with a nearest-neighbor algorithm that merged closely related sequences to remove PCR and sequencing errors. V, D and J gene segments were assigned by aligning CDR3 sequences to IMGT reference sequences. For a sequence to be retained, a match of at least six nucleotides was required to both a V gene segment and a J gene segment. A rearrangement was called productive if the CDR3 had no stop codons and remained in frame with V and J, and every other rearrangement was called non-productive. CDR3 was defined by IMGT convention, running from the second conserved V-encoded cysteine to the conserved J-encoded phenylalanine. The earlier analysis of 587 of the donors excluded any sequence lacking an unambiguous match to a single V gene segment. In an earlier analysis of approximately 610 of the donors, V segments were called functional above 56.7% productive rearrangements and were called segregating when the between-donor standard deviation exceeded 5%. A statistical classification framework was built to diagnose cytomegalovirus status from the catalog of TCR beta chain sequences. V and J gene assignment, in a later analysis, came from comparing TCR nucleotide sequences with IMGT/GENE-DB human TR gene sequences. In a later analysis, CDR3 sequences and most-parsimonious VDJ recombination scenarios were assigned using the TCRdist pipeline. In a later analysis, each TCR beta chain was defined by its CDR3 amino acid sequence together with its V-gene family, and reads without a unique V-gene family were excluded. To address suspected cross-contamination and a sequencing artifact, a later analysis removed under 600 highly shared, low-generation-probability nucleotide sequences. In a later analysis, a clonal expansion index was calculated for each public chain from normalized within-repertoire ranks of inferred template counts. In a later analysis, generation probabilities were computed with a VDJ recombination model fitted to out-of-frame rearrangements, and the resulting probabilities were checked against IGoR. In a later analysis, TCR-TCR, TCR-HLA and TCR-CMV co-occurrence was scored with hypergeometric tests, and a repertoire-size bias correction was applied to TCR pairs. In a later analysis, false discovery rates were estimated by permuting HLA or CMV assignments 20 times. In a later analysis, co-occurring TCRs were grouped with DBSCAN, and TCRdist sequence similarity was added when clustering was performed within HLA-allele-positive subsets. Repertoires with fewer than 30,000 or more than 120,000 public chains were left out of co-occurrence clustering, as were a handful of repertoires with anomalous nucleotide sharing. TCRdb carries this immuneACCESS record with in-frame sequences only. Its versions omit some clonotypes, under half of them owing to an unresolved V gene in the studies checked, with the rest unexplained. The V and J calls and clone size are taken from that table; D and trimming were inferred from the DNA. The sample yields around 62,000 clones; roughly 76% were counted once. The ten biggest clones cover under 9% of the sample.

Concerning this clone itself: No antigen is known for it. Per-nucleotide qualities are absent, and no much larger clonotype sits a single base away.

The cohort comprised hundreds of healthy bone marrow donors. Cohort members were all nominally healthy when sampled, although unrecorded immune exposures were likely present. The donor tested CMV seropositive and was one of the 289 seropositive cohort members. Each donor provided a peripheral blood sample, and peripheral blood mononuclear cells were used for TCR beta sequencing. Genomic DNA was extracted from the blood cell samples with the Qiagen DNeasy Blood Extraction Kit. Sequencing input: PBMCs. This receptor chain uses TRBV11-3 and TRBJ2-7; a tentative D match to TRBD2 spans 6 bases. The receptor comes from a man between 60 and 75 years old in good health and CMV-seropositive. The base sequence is TGTGCCAGCAGCTTAGGCGGGAACTACGAGCAGTACTTC. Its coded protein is CASSLGGNYEQYF.